This T cell receptor (beta chain) was recorded in a study of blood T cell repertoires in COVID-19 (TCRdb year 2020). Regarding the complete study: The collaborator samples originated in the United States, Italy and Spain and spanned the acute and convalescent phases of COVID-19. The material from the prospective study consisted of cDNA or gDNA derived from T cells, B-cell-depleted T cells, or PBMCs. Deeply sampled blood TCRbeta repertoires from subjects exposed to, actively infected with, or recovered from COVID-19 were included in the dataset. The repertoires were released in a freely available public database intended as a resource for research on the immune response to SARS-CoV-2. Samples came from the ongoing ImmuneRACE study (first 160 participants) plus 1,254 subjects from 6 global collaborators. The sample metadata nearly always contained a de-identified subject ID, COVID-19 status, age in years and sex. Where available, HLA class I and class II types were obtained from metadata supplied by the sample provider rather than from assay-based typing.

Participants in the prospective study were enrolled through a virtual design, were aged about 18 to 90 years, and lived in roughly 24 United States geographic areas. Cohort assignment in the prospective study relied on participant-reported clinical history from a screening survey and a study questionnaire. ImmuneRACE Cohort 3 recovered participants were defined by two consecutive negative NP/OP PCR tests, healthcare professional clearance, or symptom resolution. In the prospective study, whole blood, serum and a nasopharyngeal or oropharyngeal swab were collected from each participant by mobile phlebotomists. Participants in the prospective study had the option to provide additional blood draws and questionnaires over a roughly 2-month period. Before DNA extraction, prospective study blood samples were shipped either frozen or at room temperature. This clone was seen a few times. The antigen it binds to is not known. The input lacks base qualities; no much larger clone sits a single base away.

The CDR3 numbers 13 residues from cysteine through phenylalanine. Here the CDR3 DNA is all that survives: 39 bases in frame from base 1. The germline V gene yields SGHRS for CDR1 and YFSETQ for CDR2. At the junction V is shortened by 4 bases and J by 6 bases; bases outside the gene matches: 3. TCRbeta CDR3 regions were amplified from genomic DNA by means of the immunoSEQ Assay, a bias-controlled multiplex PCR. On the authors' methods: The number of nucleated cells in each sample was estimated from the amplification of reference gene primers within the assay. To quantify the absolute abundance of each unique TCRbeta CDR3 rearrangement, sequence reads were collapsed and filtered. Productive Simpson clonality was computed per sample as the square root of Simpson's diversity index over productive rearrangements. TCRdb mirrors the immuneACCESS table, restricted to in-frame sequences. Some clones are absent from its copies; in checked studies, under half trace to an unresolved V gene, and the reason for the others is unknown. The V and J calls and clone size are taken from that table; D and trimming were inferred from the DNA. The sample table shows 180,000 or so clones, and about 86% are seen once. Approximately 7.9% of the sample rests with the top ten.

The research as a whole found: How much clinical and demographic metadata was included differed by source and by participant, and the metadata was provided uncurated.

The receptor comes from a man aged 35 to 55 who had recovered from COVID-19. Sequencing was done on a sample of PBMCs or T cells enriched from blood (not recorded which). The chain joins TRBV5-1 to TRBJ1-2, with 10 bases aligning to TRBD1. The encoded CDR3 is CASSDGTGDGYTF. The nucleotide sequence is TGCGCCAGCAGCGACGGGACAGGGGATGGCTACACCTTC.